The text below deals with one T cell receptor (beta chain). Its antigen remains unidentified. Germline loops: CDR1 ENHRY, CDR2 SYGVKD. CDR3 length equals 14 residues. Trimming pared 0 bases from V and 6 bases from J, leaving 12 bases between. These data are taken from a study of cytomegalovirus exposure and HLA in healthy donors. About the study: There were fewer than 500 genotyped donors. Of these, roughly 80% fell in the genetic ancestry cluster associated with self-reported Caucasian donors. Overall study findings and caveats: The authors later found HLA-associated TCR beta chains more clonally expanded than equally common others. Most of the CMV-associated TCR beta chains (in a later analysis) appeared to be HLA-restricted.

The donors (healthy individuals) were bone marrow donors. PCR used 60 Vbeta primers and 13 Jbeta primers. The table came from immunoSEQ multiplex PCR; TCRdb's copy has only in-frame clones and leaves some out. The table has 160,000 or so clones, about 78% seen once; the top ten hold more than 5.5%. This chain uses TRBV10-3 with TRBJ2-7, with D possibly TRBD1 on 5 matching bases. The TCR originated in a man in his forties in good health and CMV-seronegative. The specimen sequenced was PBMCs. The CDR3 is CAISESPRQFEQYF. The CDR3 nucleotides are TGTGCCATCAGTGAGTCCCCGAGACAGTTCGAGCAGTACTTC.